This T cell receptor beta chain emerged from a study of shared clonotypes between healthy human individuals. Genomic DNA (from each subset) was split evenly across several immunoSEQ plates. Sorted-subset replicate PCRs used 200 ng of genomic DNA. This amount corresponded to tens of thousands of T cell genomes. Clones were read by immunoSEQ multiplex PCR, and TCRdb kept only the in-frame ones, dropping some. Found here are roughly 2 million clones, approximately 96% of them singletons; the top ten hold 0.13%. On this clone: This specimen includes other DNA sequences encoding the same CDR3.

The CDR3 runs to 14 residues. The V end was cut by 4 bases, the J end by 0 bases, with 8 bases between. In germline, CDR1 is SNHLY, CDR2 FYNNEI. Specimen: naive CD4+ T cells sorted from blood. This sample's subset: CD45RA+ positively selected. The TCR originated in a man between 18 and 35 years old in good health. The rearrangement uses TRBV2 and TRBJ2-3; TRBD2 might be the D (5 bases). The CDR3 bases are TGTGCCAGCAGTGCCGGGGTAAGCACAGATACGCAGTATTTT. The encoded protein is CASSAGVSTDTQYF.